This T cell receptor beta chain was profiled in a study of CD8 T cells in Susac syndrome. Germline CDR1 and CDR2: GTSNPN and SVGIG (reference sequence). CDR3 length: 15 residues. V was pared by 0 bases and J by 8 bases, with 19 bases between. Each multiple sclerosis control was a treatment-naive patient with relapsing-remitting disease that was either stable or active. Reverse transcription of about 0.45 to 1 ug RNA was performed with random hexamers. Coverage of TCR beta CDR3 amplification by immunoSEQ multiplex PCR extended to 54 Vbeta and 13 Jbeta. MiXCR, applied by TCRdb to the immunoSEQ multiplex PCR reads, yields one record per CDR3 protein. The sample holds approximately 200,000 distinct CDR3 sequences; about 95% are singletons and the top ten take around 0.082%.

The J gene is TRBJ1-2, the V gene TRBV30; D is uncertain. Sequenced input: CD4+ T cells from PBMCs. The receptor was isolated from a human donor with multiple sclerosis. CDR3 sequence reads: CAWSVLPAEIEGYTF. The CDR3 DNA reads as TGTGCCTGGAGTGTACTTCCCGCAGAGATAGAAGGCTACACCTTC.